This T cell receptor beta chain was identified during a study of preoperative IRX-2 immunotherapy in early breast cancer. Treatment: preoperative locoregional IRX-2 cytokine immunotherapy. This phase Ib study tested locoregional IRX-2 cytokine immunotherapy given before surgery. Measured with immunoSEQ multiplex PCR; TCRdb has only the in-frame clones, and not every one. Among 3,900 or so clones, approximately 70% were seen once, and the ten largest hold roughly 14%. V was trimmed by 5 bases and J by 3 bases, leaving 10 bases between them. The CDR3 sequence is 13 residues long. Germline V gene lookup returns CDR1 MNHGY and CDR2 SAAAGT.

This clonotype originated in a human donor with breast cancer. The sample consisted of tumor tissue, taken after IRX-2 immunotherapy. The chain links TRBV6-8 to TRBJ1-1; D remains unclear. The chain's CDR3 is CASSQKGHTEAFF. The CDR3 nucleotides are TGTGCCAGCAGTCAGAAAGGACACACTGAAGCTTTCTTT.